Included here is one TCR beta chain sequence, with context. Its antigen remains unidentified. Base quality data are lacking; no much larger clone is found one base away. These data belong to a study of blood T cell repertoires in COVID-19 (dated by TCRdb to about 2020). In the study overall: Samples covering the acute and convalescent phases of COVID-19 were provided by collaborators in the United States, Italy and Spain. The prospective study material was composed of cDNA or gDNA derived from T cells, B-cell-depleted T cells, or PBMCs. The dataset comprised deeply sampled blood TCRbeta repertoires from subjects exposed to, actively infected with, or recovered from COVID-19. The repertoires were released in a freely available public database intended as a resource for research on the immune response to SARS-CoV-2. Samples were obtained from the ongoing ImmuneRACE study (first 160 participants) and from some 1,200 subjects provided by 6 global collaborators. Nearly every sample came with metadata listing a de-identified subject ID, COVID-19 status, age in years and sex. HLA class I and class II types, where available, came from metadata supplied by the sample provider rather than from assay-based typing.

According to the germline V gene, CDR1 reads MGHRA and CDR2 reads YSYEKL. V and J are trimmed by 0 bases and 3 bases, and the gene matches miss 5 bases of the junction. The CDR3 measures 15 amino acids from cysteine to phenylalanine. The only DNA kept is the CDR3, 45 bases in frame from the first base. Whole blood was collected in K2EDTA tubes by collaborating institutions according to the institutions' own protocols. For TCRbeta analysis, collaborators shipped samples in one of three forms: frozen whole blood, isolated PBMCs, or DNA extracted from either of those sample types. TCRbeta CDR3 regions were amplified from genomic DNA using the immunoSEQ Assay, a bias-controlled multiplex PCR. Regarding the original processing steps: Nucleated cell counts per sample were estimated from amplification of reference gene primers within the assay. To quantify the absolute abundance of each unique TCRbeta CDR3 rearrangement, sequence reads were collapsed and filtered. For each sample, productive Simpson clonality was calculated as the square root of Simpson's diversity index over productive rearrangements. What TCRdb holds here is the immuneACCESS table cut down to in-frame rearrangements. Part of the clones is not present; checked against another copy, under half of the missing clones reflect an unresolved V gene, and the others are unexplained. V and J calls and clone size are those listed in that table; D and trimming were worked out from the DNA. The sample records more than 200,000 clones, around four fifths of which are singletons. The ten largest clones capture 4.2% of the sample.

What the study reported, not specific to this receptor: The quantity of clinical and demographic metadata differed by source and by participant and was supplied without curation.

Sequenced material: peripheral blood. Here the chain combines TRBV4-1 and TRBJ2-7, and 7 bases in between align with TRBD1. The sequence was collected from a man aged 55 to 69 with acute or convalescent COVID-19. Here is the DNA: TGCGCCAGCAGCCAAGAAAGGGGGCGCGTCTACGAGCAGTACTTC. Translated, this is CASSQERGRVYEQYF.